The 30 T cell receptor beta chains in this list originate from one sample, sequenced in a study of beta chain features in type 1 diabetes. Expressed TCRB transcripts were sequenced after all isolated RNA was converted to cDNA. This table comes from immunoSEQ multiplex PCR, and its TCRdb copy is limited to in-frame clones, with some not included. The data show 400,000 to 500,000 clones, approximately 15% seen once. The sample consisted of naive CD4+ T cells from blood. These TCRs come from a man aged 25-40 years in good health.

DNA for the CDR3: TGTGCCAGCAGCCAAGTGGCCTCCGATCGTGAAGGGACCCAGTACTTC. Translation: CASSQVASDREGTQYF. The J gene is TRBJ2-5, the V gene TRBV14; unclear D gene. V gave up 1 base and J gave up 7 bases, with 19 bases separating them. The CDR3 totals 16 residues. Germline loops: CDR1 SGHDN, CDR2 FVKESK.

This chain connects TRBV6-5 to TRBJ2-4, with D tentatively TRBD2 (5 bases). Germline CDR1 and CDR2: MNHEY and SVGAGI. Between the trimmed V and J ends, which lost 8 bases and 0 bases, there was a span of 11 bases. CDR3 length equals 14 residues. The CDR3 sequence is CASGQGLAKNIQYF. The CDR3 DNA reads as TGTGCCAGCGGGCAAGGACTAGCCAAAAACATTCAGTACTTC.

This clone was observed at least ten times. The gene calls are TRBV29-1 and TRBJ2-1; 11 bases align to TRBD2. The CDR3 spans 14 residues. V shed 7 bases and J 6 bases; nucleotides not matched to a gene: 8. The germline CDR1 and CDR2 sequences are SQVTM and ANQGSEA. The CDR3 sequence is CSAILAGVGNEQFF. CDR3 DNA: TGCAGCGCTATACTAGCGGGAGTCGGCAATGAGCAGTTCTTC.

The CDR3 nucleotides read TGTGCCAGCAGCTTGTACGACAGGAGCTCCTACGAGCAGTACTTC. Amino acid sequence: CASSLYDRSSYEQYF. V is TRBV5-6 and J is TRBJ2-7, with D possibly matching TRBD1 (6 bases). The V and J ends lost 1 base and 0 bases respectively, with 11 bases between them. The CDR3 spans 15 residues. Germline lookup yields CDR1 SGHDT and CDR2 YYEEEE.

For this clone: At one of its ends the junction is not consistent with the germline gene, which may arise from a read error. The gene calls are TRBV29-1 and TRBJ1-2; a possible D gene is TRBD1 (5 bases). The CDR3 runs 10 residues. Germline CDR1 reads SQVTM; CDR2 reads ANQGSEA. CDR3 DNA sequence: TGCAGCGTTGAAGATTCGGGGGACGGATTT. As protein: CSVEDSGDGF.

This chain links TRBV10-3 with TRBJ1-1, with D tentatively TRBD1 (6 bases). Trimming pared 10 bases from V and 0 bases from J, leaving 12 bases between. The CDR3 totals 13 residues. Germline V gene sequence: CDR1 ENHRY, CDR2 SYGVKD. For the CDR3, the DNA is TGTGCCACCGCGGACAGACTGAACACTGAAGCTTTCTTT. Its protein product is CATADRLNTEAFF.

This rearrangement joins TRBV5-1 to TRBJ2-4; a possible D gene is TRBD2 (5 bases). Germline V gives CDR1 SGHRS, CDR2 YFSETQ. CDR3 size: 14 residues. V lost 1 base and J lost 8, with 13 bases in between. This CDR3 reads CASSLSTRADIQYF. The CDR3 DNA reads TGCGCCAGCAGCTTGTCGACGAGGGCCGACATTCAGTACTTC.

About this clone: This CDR3 is also generated by other DNA sequences in the sample. This chain connects TRBV20-1 to TRBJ2-1; D uncertain. The V gene's germline CDR1 is DFQATT and CDR2 SNEGSKA (reference sequence). This CDR3 has 11 residues. The V end lost 3 bases, the J end lost 6 bases, and 6 bases lay between the germline ends. Here the CDR3 DNA reads TGCAGTGCTAGGGGTCCCAATGAGCAGTTCTTC. Protein product: CSARGPNEQFF.

This clone was counted a few times. The V call is TRBV30, the J call TRBJ1-2; D gene uncertain. CDR3 length: 16 amino acids. V was pared by 0 bases and J by 6 bases, with 20 bases between. CDR1 is GTSNPN, CDR2 SVGIG, per germline (reference sequence). This CDR3 reads CAWSVRARWDSNGYTF. CDR3 bases: TGTGCCTGGAGTGTACGAGCACGGTGGGATTCGAATGGCTACACCTTC.

This sequence joins TRBV7-2 and TRBJ1-2; D possibly corresponds to TRBD1 (5 bases). V gave up 3 bases and J gave up 1 base, with 12 bases separating them. The germline V gene encodes CDR1 SGHTA and CDR2 FQGNSA. The CDR3 sequence is 15 residues long. The CDR3 region is CASSLGGTGNYGYTF. The CDR3 DNA reads as TGTGCCAGCAGCTTGGGCGGGACGGGTAACTATGGCTACACCTTC.

This clone turned up a few times. This rearrangement joins TRBV7-2 to TRBJ2-7; D call uncertain. V was cut by 1 base and J by 5 bases, with 12 bases left in between. Germline CDR1 SGHTA, CDR2 FQGNSA. CDR3 length: 14 residues. The CDR3 reads CASSLEARWNEQYF. Here the CDR3 DNA reads TGTGCCAGCAGCTTAGAGGCCAGATGGAACGAGCAGTACTTC. Looking up the rest from reference TRBV7-2 and TRBJ2-7 gives the full variable domain: GAGVSQSPSNKVTEKGKDVELRCDPISGHTALYWYRQSLGQGLEFLIYFQGNSAPDKSGLPSDRFSAERTGGSVSTLTIQRTQQEDSAVYLCASSLEARWNEQYFGPGTRLTVT.

This clone was counted a few times. V and J are TRBV29-1 and TRBJ1-1; TRBD1 matches 9 bases. V shed 8 bases, J shed 3 bases, and the junction held 13 bases outside the gene matches. Germline-derived CDR1 and CDR2 are SQVTM and ANQGSEA. The CDR3 consists of 15 residues. Written as DNA, the CDR3 is TGCAGCTTCTTGGGACAGGGTGAGAAGTACACTGAAGCTTTCTTT. This codes for CSFLGQGEKYTEAFF.

Only a few counts were recorded for this clone. The chain is built from TRBV7-9 and TRBJ2-1; no reliable D call. Germline lookup yields CDR1 SEHNR and CDR2 FQNEAQ (reference sequence). This CDR3 has 13 residues. Between the trimmed V and J ends, which lost 5 bases and 2 bases, there was a span of 7 bases. In DNA, the CDR3 is TGTGCCAGCAGCGCCGATGCCTACAATGAGCAGTTCTTC. It encodes CASSADAYNEQFF.

The V and J genes are TRBV6-5 and TRBJ2-2; D perhaps matches TRBD1 (5 bases). CDR1 is MNHEY and CDR2 is SVGAGI in the germline V gene. The CDR3 runs 14 residues. V shed 7 bases and J shed 7 bases, with 16 bases lying between them. DNA of the CDR3: TGTGCCAGCACCCCGACAGAAGCCAACGGGGAGCTGTTTTTT. This sequence encodes CASTPTEANGELFF.

V is TRBV2 and J is TRBJ1-5, with 8 bases aligning to TRBD1. The V segment lost 8 bases and the J segment 6 bases; nucleotides outside the gene matches: 3. Per the germline V gene, CDR1 is SNHLY and CDR2 is FYNNEI. This CDR3 has 12 residues. The CDR3 DNA sequence: TGTGCCAGCGGACAGGGACGTCAGCCCCAGCATTTT. It translates to CASGQGRQPQHF.

For the CDR3, the DNA is TGTGCCAGCAGAGCCGAGATAGCGGGGACCTACGAGCAGTACTTC. Translation: CASRAEIAGTYEQYF. The genes are TRBV2 and TRBJ2-7, with 8 bases aligning to TRBD2. Germline assignment: CDR1 SNHLY and CDR2 FYNNEI. The CDR3 spans 15 residues. V shed 6 bases and J 2 bases; nucleotides not matched to a gene: 9.

The chain couples TRBV7-8 to TRBJ2-3; weak D call: TRBD2 (5 bases). V was clipped by 4 bases and J by 6 bases, with 11 bases between them. The CDR3 consists of 13 residues. Germline CDR1 and CDR2: SGHVS and FQNEAQ. The CDR3 DNA reads TGTGCCAGCAGCTCCAGTAGAGGGGATACGCAGTATTTT. Its translation is CASSSSRGDTQYF.

The chain couples TRBV18 to TRBJ2-7; the match to TRBD2 covers 12 bases. Germline assignment: CDR1 KGHSH and CDR2 LQKENI. The CDR3 spans 19 residues. With V trimmed by 1 base and J by 5 bases, 15 bases remained unmatched. In DNA, the CDR3 is TGTGCCAGCTCACCACGGACTAGCGGGACGCCCTCAAGTGAGAACGAGCAGTACTTC. This encodes CASSPRTSGTPSSENEQYF.

This sequence joins TRBV7-8 and TRBJ2-2; 9 nucleotides agree with TRBD2. This CDR3 is built from 18 residues. V lost 5 bases to trimming and J lost 1 base; unmatched junction nucleotides: 11. From germline, CDR1 is SGHVS and CDR2 FQNEAQ. CDR3 sequence: CASSPRTTSGWNTGELFF. CDR3 DNA: TGTGCCAGCAGCCCGCGGACCACTAGCGGGTGGAACACCGGGGAGCTGTTTTTT. The full variable domain, in which reference TRBV7-8 and TRBJ2-2 provide the parts outside the CDR3, is GAGVSQSPRYKVAKRGQDVALRCDPISGHVSLFWYQQALGQGPEFLTYFQNEAQLDKSGLPSDRFFAERPEGSVSTLKIQRTQQEDSAVYLCASSPRTTSGWNTGELFFGEGSRLTVL.

In this sample, this clone turned up a few times. The chain has TRBV7-2 and TRBJ2-5; D possibly corresponds to TRBD1 (5 bases). The length of the CDR3 is 14 residues. V was clipped by 3 bases and J by 5 bases, with 13 bases between them. Germline V gives CDR1 SGHTA, CDR2 FQGNSA. The CDR3 sequence is CASSLGLGLETQYF. The CDR3, as DNA: TGTGCCAGCAGCTTGGGGCTCGGGTTGGAGACCCAGTACTTC. Complete variable domain (other parts from reference TRBV7-2 and TRBJ2-5): GAGVSQSPSNKVTEKGKDVELRCDPISGHTALYWYRQSLGQGLEFLIYFQGNSAPDKSGLPSDRFSAERTGGSVSTLTIQRTQQEDSAVYLCASSLGLGLETQYFGPGTRLLVL.

This clone was observed a handful of times. The chain couples TRBV2 to TRBJ1-2; D perhaps matches TRBD1 (5 bases). Germline-derived CDR1 and CDR2 are SNHLY and FYNNEI. This CDR3 region has 14 residues. The V end was cut by 6 bases, the J end by 4 bases, with 15 bases between. This CDR3 reads CASSTGTPGYGYTF. Here the CDR3 DNA reads TGTGCCAGCAGCACCGGGACCCCGGGCTATGGCTACACCTTC.

This clone turned up a few times. The V gene is TRBV10-3, the J gene TRBJ1-1; perhaps TRBD1 as D (6 bases). The germline CDR1 and CDR2 sequences are ENHRY and SYGVKD. Trimming pared 6 bases from V and 1 base from J, leaving 15 bases between. The CDR3 covers 15 residues. For the CDR3, the DNA is TGTGCCATCAGGACGCGGGACACTCAGAACACTGAAGCTTTCTTT. As protein: CAIRTRDTQNTEAFF.

In this sample, this clone turned up a few times. The sample holds other DNA sequences that translate to the same CDR3. This chain uses TRBV4-3 with TRBJ2-3; 9 nucleotides match TRBD2. The CDR3 consists of 15 residues. Germline V gene sequence: CDR1 LGHNA, CDR2 YSLEER. Trimming cost V 2 bases and J 1 base; bases outside gene matches: 1. The CDR3 DNA is TGCGCCAGCAGCCAATTAGCGGGGGGCACAGATACGCAGTATTTT. Translating gives CASSQLAGGTDTQYF.

Only a few counts were recorded for this clone. V and J are TRBV5-1 and TRBJ2-1, with a tentative D call TRBD2 (7 bases). Germline V gene data show CDR1 as SGHRS and CDR2 as YFSETQ. V gave up 5 bases and J gave up 5 bases, with 14 bases separating them. The CDR3 spans 14 residues. The CDR3 protein is CASRRGAENNEQFF. CDR3 in DNA: TGCGCCAGCAGACGGGGGGCCGAGAACAATGAGCAGTTCTTC.

The sample holds a few counts of this clone. CDR3 in DNA: TGTGCCAGCAACCAACTAGCGGGAGGCTGGGGAGATACGCAGTATTTT. Residues: CASNQLAGGWGDTQYF. The J gene is TRBJ2-3, the V gene TRBV7-2; TRBD2 agrees at 12 bases. This CDR3 region has 16 residues. The ends lost 7 bases at V and 5 bases at J; junction bases unmatched: 10. The germline V gene has CDR1 SGHTA and CDR2 FQGNSA.

This chain joins TRBV5-6 and TRBJ2-3; the D gene is possibly TRBD2 (5 bases). Germline V CDR1 and CDR2: SGHDT, YYEEEE. CDR3 length: 14 residues. Trimming removed 4 bases from V and 6 bases from J, with 15 bases in between. CDR3 region: CASSEATRVDTQYF. The CDR3 DNA reads as TGTGCCAGCAGCGAGGCCACGCGGGTGGATACGCAGTATTTT. The full variable domain, with the rest looked up from reference TRBV5-6 and TRBJ2-3, is DAGVTQSPTHLIKTRGQQVTLRCSPKSGHDTVSWYQQALGQGPQFIFQYYEEEERQRGNFPDRFSGHQFPNYSSELNVNALLLGDSALYLCASSEATRVDTQYFGPGTRLTVL.

CDR3 region: CAWSSFPLAGGRARNEQFF. The DNA for the CDR3 is TGTGCCTGGAGTTCTTTTCCACTAGCGGGAGGGCGAGCGAGGAATGAGCAGTTCTTC. This rearrangement joins TRBV30 to TRBJ2-1, with TRBD2 matching 13 bases. The CDR3 extends over 19 amino acids. V shed 2 bases, J shed 7 bases, and the junction held 17 bases outside the gene matches. Germline-derived CDR1 and CDR2 are GTSNPN and SVGIG (reference sequence).

This clone has more than one count but fewer than ten. This same CDR3 is encoded by further DNA sequences in the sample. The J gene is TRBJ2-5, the V gene TRBV5-1; no clear D gene. Germline lookup yields CDR1 SGHRS and CDR2 YFSETQ. With 0 bases removed from V and 5 bases from J, the gap between germline ends came to 5 bases. CDR3 length: 12 amino acids. CDR3 region: CASSLGAETQYF. CDR3 sequence (DNA): TGCGCCAGCAGCTTGGGAGCGGAGACCCAGTACTTC.

This clone was seen just once. The chain recombines TRBV5-6 with TRBJ2-7; D possibly corresponds to TRBD2 (6 bases). V lost 1 base, J lost 5 bases, and 13 bases lay in between. This CDR3 region has 14 residues. CDR1 and CDR2 from the germline V gene are SGHDT and YYEEEE. This CDR3 is CASSLYPGVDEQYV. In DNA form, the CDR3 reads TGTGCCAGCAGCTTGTACCCGGGAGTTGACGAGCAGTACGTC.

The genes are TRBV14 and TRBJ2-7; D is unclear. The length of the CDR3 is 13 residues. The germline V gene encodes CDR1 SGHDN and CDR2 FVKESK. V dropped 4 bases and J dropped 4 bases, with 11 bases sitting between them. The CDR3 DNA sequence: TGTGCCAGCAGCCCGACCGGACGGTACGAGCAGTACTTC. This sequence encodes CASSPTGRYEQYF.